The present TCR beta chain was sequenced within a study of T cell clonotyping in hematopoietic cell transplantation. Study summary: Pretransplant recipient samples were taken after cytoreduction. The study, taken as a whole, reports: CD4 and CD8 repertoire contributions could not be separated without sorting. After transplant, recipient diversity fell while pathologically expanded clonotypes grew through day 180.

Here immunoSEQ multiplex PCR was the method, and the copy in TCRdb shows in-frame clones only, minus some. The sample consists of tens of thousands of clones, roughly 80% of them appearing once. A remark on this clone: Antigen specificity is unknown.

Germline-derived CDR1 and CDR2 are SGHAT and FQNNGV. Trimming shortened V by 1 base and J by 7 bases, and 17 bases separated the two germline ends. The CDR3 loop spans 16 amino acids. Time point indicated: recipient sample about 28 days before transplant, after cytoreduction. Recipient blood drawn about 28 days pretransplant and days 30, 100, 180 after. This TCR was sampled from a man aged 55-75 years with myelodysplastic syndrome. Some clones in this sample may be carry-over from other donors' samples. The rearrangement joins TRBV11-2 to TRBJ2-1; D is perhaps TRBD1 or TRBD2 (7 bases each). This specimen consisted of peripheral blood mononuclear cells, obtained before stem cell transplant. The CDR3 protein is CASSLGAGGVSNEQFF. The CDR3 coding sequence is TGTGCCAGCAGCTTAGGGGCAGGGGGGGTTTCGAATGAGCAGTTCTTC.